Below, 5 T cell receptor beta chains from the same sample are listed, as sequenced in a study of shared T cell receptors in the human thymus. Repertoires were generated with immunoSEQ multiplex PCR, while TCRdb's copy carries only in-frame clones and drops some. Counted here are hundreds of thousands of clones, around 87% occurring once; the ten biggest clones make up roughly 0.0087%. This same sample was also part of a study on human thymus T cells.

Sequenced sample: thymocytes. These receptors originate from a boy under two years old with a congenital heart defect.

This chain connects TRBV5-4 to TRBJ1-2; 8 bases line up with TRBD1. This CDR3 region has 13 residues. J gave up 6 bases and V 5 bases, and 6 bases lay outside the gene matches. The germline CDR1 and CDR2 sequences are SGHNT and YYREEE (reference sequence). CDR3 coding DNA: TGTGCCAGCAGACGGACAGGGCAGGATGGCTACACCTTC. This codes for CASRRTGQDGYTF.

The DNA for the CDR3 is TGCGCCAGCAGTGAGTCCTGCGGGAGCGAGGATACGCAGTATTTT. The encoded protein is CASSESCGSEDTQYF. The chain links TRBV10-2 to TRBJ2-3, with TRBD2 matching over 7 bases. Germline V gene data show CDR1 as WSHSY and CDR2 as SAAADI. V lost 0 bases, J lost 6 bases, and 6 bases stayed unmatched. The CDR3 loop spans 15 amino acids.

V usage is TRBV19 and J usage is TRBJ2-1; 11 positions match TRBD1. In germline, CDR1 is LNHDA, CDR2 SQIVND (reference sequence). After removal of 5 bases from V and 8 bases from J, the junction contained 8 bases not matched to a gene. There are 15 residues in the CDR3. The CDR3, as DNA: TGTGCCAGTAGTTCAGGACAGGGGGCTGCATATGAGCAGTTCTTC. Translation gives CASSSGQGAAYEQFF.

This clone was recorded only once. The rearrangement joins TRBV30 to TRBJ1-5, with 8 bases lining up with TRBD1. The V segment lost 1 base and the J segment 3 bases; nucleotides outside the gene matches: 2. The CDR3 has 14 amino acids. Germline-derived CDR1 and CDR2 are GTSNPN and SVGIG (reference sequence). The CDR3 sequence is CAWSGQGTNQPQHF. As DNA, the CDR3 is TGTGCCTGGAGTGGACAGGGGACCAATCAGCCCCAGCATTTT.

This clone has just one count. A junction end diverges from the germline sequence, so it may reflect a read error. CDR3 residues: CASSYVEGNHYGYPF. The DNA for the CDR3 is TGTGCCAGCAGTTACGTGGAGGGGAATCACTATGGCTACCCCTTC. V is TRBV6-5 and J is TRBJ1-2, with a tentative D call TRBD1 (5 bases). This CDR3 is 15 amino acids long. CDR1 and CDR2 (germline): MNHEY, SVGAGI.